The clone carrying this TCR beta chain has more than one count but fewer than ten. Antigen unknown. Between the trimmed V and J ends, which lost 10 bases and 6 bases, there was a span of 16 bases. The CDR3 has 13 amino acids. Per germline, CDR1 SNHLY and CDR2 FYNNEI. This entry belongs to a study of spatial heterogeneity in lung cancer. Study-wide results and caveats: Compared with follow-up, resection was when ubiquitous expanded tumor TCRs appeared in blood more.

Time point specified: blood at routine non-recurrence follow-up after resection. TCRdb ran MiXCR on the 5' RACE reads and lists one entry per CDR3 protein. The sample holds over 40,000 distinct CDR3 sequences, approximately 12% seen once. The V and J genes are TRBV2 and TRBJ1-5; D gene unclear. The origin of this receptor is a male donor with early-stage non-small cell lung cancer. Sequences were derived from PBMCs, sampled at follow-up. The CDR3 sequence: CANSLEGAQPQHF. CDR3 DNA: TGTGCCAACAGCCTGGAAGGTGCTCAGCCCCAGCATTTT.